What follows are 27 T cell receptor beta chains derived from one specimen sequenced in a study of graft-versus-host responses after intestinal transplantation. Some clones are missing from TCRdb's copy, which holds only in-frame ones; the method was immunoSEQ multiplex PCR. This table holds 100,000 to 120,000 clones, around 93% found once. These receptors have no known antigen. Here the sequenced sample was unstimulated CD8+ T cells sorted from spleen or lymph node cells, taken before intestinal transplant. All receptors derive from a human donor who received an intestinal transplant.

The rearrangement links TRBV19 to TRBJ1-1; D ambiguous. Germline-derived CDR1 and CDR2 are LNHDA and SQIVND (reference sequence). The length of the CDR3 is 12 residues. V was cut by 6 bases and J by 1 base, with 6 bases left in between. For the CDR3, the DNA is TGTGCCAGTAGCCCCAGGAACACTGAAGCTTTCTTT. Its translation is CASSPRNTEAFF.

The chain is built from TRBV5-6 and TRBJ2-1; weak D call: TRBD2 (7 bases). V was shortened by 3 bases and J by 7 bases, with 20 bases between the two germline ends. CDR3 length equals 16 residues. Germline-derived CDR1 and CDR2 are SGHDT and YYEEEE. CDR3 loop: CASSSHGGRGGNEQFF. CDR3 bases: TGTGCCAGCAGCTCACACGGGGGGCGCGGAGGTAATGAGCAGTTCTTC.

This chain uses TRBV5-1 with TRBJ2-7; D is uncertain. Trimming took off 0 bases at V and 4 bases at J, with 8 bases between the two ends. The CDR3 runs to 13 residues. CDR1 and CDR2 (germline): SGHRS, YFSETQ. The CDR3 coding sequence is TGCGCCAGCAGCTTGGGTTCCCTTTACGAGCAGTACTTC. It encodes CASSLGSLYEQYF.

The V gene is TRBV7-8, the J gene TRBJ2-7; no reliable D call. The germline CDR1 and CDR2 sequences are SGHVS and FQNEAQ. The V end lost 5 bases, the J end lost 3 bases, and 5 bases lay between the germline ends. CDR3 length equals 11 residues. The CDR3 bases are TGTGCCAGCAGCCCGGGCTACGAGCAGTACTTC. Protein: CASSPGYEQYF.

This rearrangement joins TRBV6-5 to TRBJ1-5, with D perhaps TRBD1 (5 bases). This CDR3 has 14 amino acids. The germline V gene encodes CDR1 MNHEY and CDR2 SVGAGI. Trimming pared 6 bases from V and 5 bases from J, leaving 14 bases between. The chain's CDR3 is CASRLALGDQPQHF. CDR3 DNA sequence: TGTGCCAGCAGGTTGGCTTTAGGGGATCAGCCCCAGCATTTT.

The chain couples TRBV19 to TRBJ1-1; D unresolved. The ends were cut back, 3 bases at V and 0 bases at J, with 5 bases in the middle. CDR1 is LNHDA and CDR2 is SQIVND in the germline V gene (reference sequence). This CDR3 has 13 residues. The chain's CDR3 is CASSIRLNTEAFF. In DNA form, the CDR3 reads TGTGCCAGTAGTATTCGTTTGAACACTGAAGCTTTCTTT.

This clone was picked up one time. The chain carries TRBV6-5 and TRBJ1-1; D is possibly TRBD1 (6 bases). The CDR3 covers 16 residues. Per the germline V gene, CDR1 is MNHEY and CDR2 is SVGAGI. V dropped 0 bases and J dropped 1 base, with 12 bases sitting between them. CDR3 DNA sequence: TGTGCCAGCAGTTACTCGATGGGGGCCCCGAACACTGAAGCTTTCTTT. Protein product: CASSYSMGAPNTEAFF.

The chain employs TRBV27 and TRBJ2-2; TRBD2 matches 11 bases. Per germline, CDR1 MNHEY and CDR2 SMNVEV (reference sequence). CDR3 length equals 15 residues. V was pared by 0 bases and J by 6 bases, with 0 bases of the junction left unmatched. CDR3 residues: CASSLSGLAAGELFF. The CDR3 DNA is TGTGCCAGCAGTTTATCGGGACTAGCGGCCGGGGAGCTGTTTTTT.

The J gene is TRBJ2-1, the V gene TRBV5-1, with D perhaps TRBD1 (5 bases). Germline V lookup: CDR1 SGHRS, CDR2 YFSETQ. V lost 4 bases to trimming and J lost 9 bases, with 14 bases between them. This CDR3 contains 13 residues. The CDR3 DNA sequence: TGCGCCAGCAGCCTGGACATTGGGTTTGAGCAGTTCTTC. The encoded protein is CASSLDIGFEQFF.

The chain recombines TRBV13 with TRBJ2-5; 8 nucleotides align to TRBD2. The CDR3 length is 15 residues. Germline-derived CDR1 and CDR2 are PRHDT and FYEKMQ (reference sequence). The ends lost 6 bases at V and 3 bases at J; junction bases unmatched: 9. CDR3 residues: CASRGRGAGEETQYF. The CDR3, as DNA: TGTGCCAGCAGAGGCCGCGGAGCGGGGGAAGAGACCCAGTACTTC. Using reference TRBV13 and TRBJ2-5 for the parts outside the CDR3, the full variable domain is AAGVIQSPRHLIKEKRETATLKCYPIPRHDTVYWYQQGPGQDPQFLISFYEKMQSDKGSIPDRFSAQQFSDYHSELNMSSLELGDSALYFCASRGRGAGEETQYFGPGTRLLVL.

This clone was detected once. This chain links TRBV7-3 with TRBJ2-1; D is perhaps TRBD2 (6 bases). CDR3 size: 15 residues. Germline V gene sequence: CDR1 SGHTA, CDR2 FQGTGA. V gave up 6 bases and J gave up 4 bases, with 16 bases separating them. The CDR3 nucleotides read TGTGCCAGCAGGGGATCGAGCGGGCCATACAATGAGCAGTTCTTC. It is translated as CASRGSSGPYNEQFF.

This chain joins TRBV2 and TRBJ2-1; 15 bases are a match to TRBD2. J gave up 6 bases and V 2 bases, and 11 bases lay outside the gene matches. The CDR3 has 19 residues. Germline CDR1 SNHLY, CDR2 FYNNEI. CDR3 amino acids: CASSEPITWTSGRANEQFF. The CDR3 DNA follows: TGTGCCAGCAGTGAACCCATTACCTGGACTAGCGGGAGGGCCAATGAGCAGTTCTTC.

The DNA of the CDR3 is TGTGCCAGCAGTCCTTCGGGGTCGAGCCCGAACACCGGGGAGCTGTTTTTT. Translation gives CASSPSGSSPNTGELFF. This sequence joins TRBV2 and TRBJ2-2, with a possible D match to TRBD2 (5 bases). V lost 5 bases, J lost 0 bases, and 16 bases lay in between. From germline, CDR1 is SNHLY and CDR2 FYNNEI. This CDR3 is 17 amino acids long.

This clone was recorded only once. CDR3 sequence reads: CASGSGLYNSPLHF. DNA of the CDR3: TGTGCCAGCGGTTCGGGACTCTATAATTCACCCCTCCACTTT. The chain is built from TRBV7-2 and TRBJ1-6; D perhaps matches TRBD1 (5 bases). The CDR3 is 14 residues long. CDR1 and CDR2 (germline): SGHTA, FQGNSA. V lost 8 bases and J lost 3, with 11 bases in between.

The rearrangement joins TRBV7-6 to TRBJ2-3; 9 nucleotides agree with TRBD2. Trimming took 5 bases from V and 5 from J; bases not matched to a gene: 8. The CDR3 loop spans 15 amino acids. Germline CDR1 SGHVS, CDR2 FNYEAQ. The CDR3 nucleotides are TGTGCCAGCAGCGGGACTAGCTGGGTGGGAGATACGCAGTATTTT. It translates to CASSGTSWVGDTQYF. The full variable domain, rest sourced from reference TRBV7-6 and TRBJ2-3, is GAGVSQSPRYKVTKRGQDVALRCDPISGHVSLYWYRQALGQGPEFLTYFNYEAQQDKSGLPNDRFSAERPEGSISTLTIQRTEQRDSAMYRCASSGTSWVGDTQYFGPGTRLTVL.

The chain recombines TRBV28 with TRBJ2-7; a weak D match, TRBD2 (5 bases). This CDR3 spans 14 amino acids. Germline V gives CDR1 MDHEN, CDR2 SYDVKM. Deletions cut 7 bases from V and 2 bases from J, with 15 bases between. CDR3 bases: TGTGCCAGCAAAGTGTCCAGCGGAGCCTACGAGCAGTACTTC. Its protein is CASKVSSGAYEQYF.

The chain is built from TRBV7-6 and TRBJ2-3; D remains ambiguous. This CDR3 comprises 15 residues. Germline V lookup: CDR1 SGHVS, CDR2 FNYEAQ. Trimming pared 5 bases from V and 1 base from J, leaving 13 bases between. The CDR3 reads CASSHDPEGTDTQYF. CDR3 coding DNA: TGTGCCAGCAGCCACGACCCAGAGGGCACAGATACGCAGTATTTT. The full variable domain, in which reference TRBV7-6 and TRBJ2-3 provide the parts outside the CDR3, is GAGVSQSPRYKVTKRGQDVALRCDPISGHVSLYWYRQALGQGPEFLTYFNYEAQQDKSGLPNDRFSAERPEGSISTLTIQRTEQRDSAMYRCASSHDPEGTDTQYFGPGTRLTVL.

This rearrangement joins TRBV6-1 to TRBJ2-5; D is ambiguous. V lost 10 bases and J 5 bases, leaving 17 bases between the germline ends. Germline V CDR1 and CDR2: MNHNS, SASEGT. CDR3 length: 13 residues. The CDR3 coding sequence is TGTGCCATCGCCCTGCACGGACGGGAGACCCAGTACTTC. Residues: CAIALHGRETQYF.

J is TRBJ2-3 and V is TRBV27, with D unresolved. V was pared by 1 base and J by 4 bases, with 12 bases between. This CDR3 has 15 residues. The germline V gene encodes CDR1 MNHEY and CDR2 SMNVEV (reference sequence). CDR3 sequence reads: CASSLFTFGADTQYF. The CDR3 DNA follows: TGTGCCAGCAGTTTATTTACCTTTGGGGCAGATACGCAGTATTTT.

The chain combines TRBV27 with TRBJ1-2; D not resolved. This CDR3 has 15 residues. Germline V gives CDR1 MNHEY, CDR2 SMNVEV (reference sequence). The V and J ends lost 4 bases and 0 bases respectively, with 12 bases between them. CDR3 coding DNA: TGTGCCAGCAGTTACGCTGGGGAAGCTAACTATGGCTACACCTTC. Translated, it gives CASSYAGEANYGYTF.

The genes are TRBV13 and TRBJ2-5; TRBD2 aligns across 12 bases. J lost 7 bases, V lost 4 bases, and 13 bases had no gene match. The CDR3 runs 17 residues. Per the germline V gene, CDR1 is PRHDT and CDR2 is FYEKMQ (reference sequence). The chain's CDR3 is CASSSGLAGYLGGTQYF. The CDR3 nucleotides are TGTGCCAGCAGCTCGGGACTAGCGGGCTACCTTGGGGGGACCCAGTACTTC.

This chain connects TRBV28 to TRBJ2-1; D is unclear. Germline V gene sequence: CDR1 MDHEN, CDR2 SYDVKM. The CDR3 sequence is 11 residues long. V was cut by 3 bases and J by 10 bases, with 7 bases left in between. CDR3 protein: CASSFLREQFF. CDR3 nucleotides: TGTGCCAGCAGTTTTTTACGCGAGCAGTTCTTC. Based on the CDR3 plus reference TRBV28 and TRBJ2-1, the full variable domain is DVKVTQSSRYLVKRTGEKVFLECVQDMDHENMFWYRQDPGLGLRLIYFSYDVKMKEKGDIPEGYSVSREKKERFSLILESASTNQTSMYLCASSFLREQFFGPGTRLTVL.

The V and J genes are TRBV6-5 and TRBJ2-1; 7 positions agree with TRBD2. The trim removed 0 bases at V and 3 bases at J, leaving 5 bases unmatched. Germline CDR1 and CDR2: MNHEY and SVGAGI. This CDR3 contains 16 residues. CDR3 region: CASSYSSLADYNEQFF. The DNA for the CDR3 is TGTGCCAGCAGTTACTCGAGTCTAGCGGACTACAATGAGCAGTTCTTC.

The rearrangement uses TRBV30 and TRBJ2-3; D is possibly TRBD2 (5 bases). This CDR3 comprises 13 residues. The germline CDR1 and CDR2 sequences are GTSNPN and SVGIG (reference sequence). Trimming took 6 bases from V and 2 from J, leaving 12 bases between them. The CDR3, as DNA: TGTGCCTGCCTTAGCGAAAACACAGATACGCAGTATTTT. Its translation is CACLSENTDTQYF.

The CDR3 protein is CASSLGEGGSNQPQHF. As DNA, the CDR3 is TGTGCCAGCTCACTAGGGGAAGGGGGCTCCAATCAGCCCCAGCATTTT. The chain recombines TRBV18 with TRBJ1-5, with TRBD1 identical over 7 bases. CDR1 KGHSH and CDR2 LQKENI come from the germline V gene. With 4 bases clipped from V and 3 bases from J, the junction kept 9 bases outside the gene matches. CDR3 length: 16 amino acids.

This chain connects TRBV19 to TRBJ2-7, with 10 nucleotides matching TRBD1. The ends lost 6 bases at V and 2 bases at J; junction bases unmatched: 1. The CDR3 length is 13 residues. CDR1 LNHDA and CDR2 SQIVND come from the germline V gene (reference sequence). The DNA of the CDR3 is TGTGCCAGTAGGGACAGGGGGGCCTACGAGCAGTACTTC. Amino acid sequence: CASRDRGAYEQYF.

The V and J genes are TRBV9 and TRBJ2-2, with a possible D match to TRBD1 (7 bases). Trimming removed 4 bases at V and 4 bases at J, with 8 bases between. Germline V lookup: CDR1 SGDLS, CDR2 YYNGEE. The CDR3 consists of 13 residues. This CDR3 reads CASSQGGTGELFF. CDR3 DNA: TGTGCCAGCAGCCAGGGGGGCACCGGGGAGCTGTTTTTT.